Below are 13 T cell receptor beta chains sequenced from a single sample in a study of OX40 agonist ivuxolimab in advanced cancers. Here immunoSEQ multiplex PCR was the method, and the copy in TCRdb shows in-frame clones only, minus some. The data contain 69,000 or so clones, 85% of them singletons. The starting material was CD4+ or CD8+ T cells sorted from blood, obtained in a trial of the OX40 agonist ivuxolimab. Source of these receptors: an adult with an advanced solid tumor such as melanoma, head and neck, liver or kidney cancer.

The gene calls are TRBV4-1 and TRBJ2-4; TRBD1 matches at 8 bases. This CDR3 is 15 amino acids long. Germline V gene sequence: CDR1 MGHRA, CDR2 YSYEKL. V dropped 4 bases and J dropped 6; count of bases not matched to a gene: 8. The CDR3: CASSLGQGRVNIQYF. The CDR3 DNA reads TGCGCCAGCAGCCTCGGACAGGGAAGGGTAAACATTCAGTACTTC.

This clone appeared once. The DNA of the CDR3 is TGTGCCAGCAGCCTCGGGACAGGGGGCACTGAAGCTTTCTTT. Translation: CASSLGTGGTEAFF. This chain links TRBV27 with TRBJ1-1, with 11 nucleotides matching TRBD1. The J segment lost 4 bases and the V segment lost 6 bases, leaving 4 bases of the junction unmatched. Germline CDR1 MNHEY, CDR2 SMNVEV (reference sequence). The length of the CDR3 is 14 residues.

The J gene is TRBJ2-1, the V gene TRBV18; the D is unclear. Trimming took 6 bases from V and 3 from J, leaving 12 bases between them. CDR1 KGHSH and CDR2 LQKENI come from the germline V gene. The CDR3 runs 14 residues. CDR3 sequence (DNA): TGTGCCAGCTCCCCCACAGCGTTCTACAATGAGCAGTTCTTC. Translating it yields CASSPTAFYNEQFF.

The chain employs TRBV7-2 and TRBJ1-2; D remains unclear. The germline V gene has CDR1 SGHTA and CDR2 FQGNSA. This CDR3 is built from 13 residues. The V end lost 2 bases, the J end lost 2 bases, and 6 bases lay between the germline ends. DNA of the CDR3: TGTGCCAGCAGCTTATTAGGCAACTATGGCTACACCTTC. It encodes CASSLLGNYGYTF.

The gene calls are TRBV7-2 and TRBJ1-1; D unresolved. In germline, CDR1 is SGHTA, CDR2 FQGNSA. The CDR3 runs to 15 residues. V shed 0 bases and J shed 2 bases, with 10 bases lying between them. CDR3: CASSLAAQINTEAFF. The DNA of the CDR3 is TGTGCCAGCAGCTTAGCGGCACAGATCAACACTGAAGCTTTCTTT.

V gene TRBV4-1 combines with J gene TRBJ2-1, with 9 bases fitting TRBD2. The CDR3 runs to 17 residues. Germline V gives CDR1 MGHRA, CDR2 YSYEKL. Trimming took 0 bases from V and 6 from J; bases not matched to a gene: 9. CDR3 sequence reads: CASSQDDGTSYSNEQFF. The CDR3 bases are TGCGCCAGCAGCCAAGATGATGGGACTAGCTACTCCAATGAGCAGTTCTTC.

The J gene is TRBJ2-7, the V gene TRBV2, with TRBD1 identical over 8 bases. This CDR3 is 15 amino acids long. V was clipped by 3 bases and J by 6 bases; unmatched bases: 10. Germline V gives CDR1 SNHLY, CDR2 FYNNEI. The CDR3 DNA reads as TGTGCCAGCAGTGAGCAGGGGGCGAGCCAAGGCGAGCAGTACTTC. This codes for CASSEQGASQGEQYF.

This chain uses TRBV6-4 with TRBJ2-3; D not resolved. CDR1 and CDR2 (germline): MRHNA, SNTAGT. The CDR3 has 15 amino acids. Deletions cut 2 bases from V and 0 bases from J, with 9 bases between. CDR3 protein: CASSDDLTSTDTQYF. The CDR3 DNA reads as TGTGCCAGCAGTGACGACCTGACCAGCACAGATACGCAGTATTTT.

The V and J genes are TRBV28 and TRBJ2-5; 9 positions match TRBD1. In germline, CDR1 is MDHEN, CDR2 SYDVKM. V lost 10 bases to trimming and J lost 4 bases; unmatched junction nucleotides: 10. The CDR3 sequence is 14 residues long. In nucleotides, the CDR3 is TGTGCCACCAAAATAAGACAGGGGGGAGAGACCCAGTACTTC. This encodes CATKIRQGGETQYF. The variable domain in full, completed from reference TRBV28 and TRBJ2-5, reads DVKVTQSSRYLVKRTGEKVFLECVQDMDHENMFWYRQDPGLGLRLIYFSYDVKMKEKGDIPEGYSVSREKKERFSLILESASTNQTSMYLCATKIRQGGETQYFGPGTRLLVL.

As DNA, the CDR3 is TGTGCCAGCAGCTTATTTAGAATGGGAGAGACCCAGTACTTC. Translating it yields CASSLFRMGETQYF. The J gene is TRBJ2-5, the V gene TRBV7-6; no clear D gene. V lost 2 bases, J lost 4 bases, and 11 bases lay in between. The CDR3 runs 14 residues. Germline CDR1 and CDR2: SGHVS and FNYEAQ.

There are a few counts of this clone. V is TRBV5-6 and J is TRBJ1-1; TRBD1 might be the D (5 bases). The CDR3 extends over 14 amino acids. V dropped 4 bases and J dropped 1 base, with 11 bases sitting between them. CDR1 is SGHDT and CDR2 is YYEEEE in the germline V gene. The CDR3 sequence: CASSGGPKNTEAFF. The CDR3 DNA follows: TGTGCCAGCAGCGGGGGACCGAAGAACACTGAAGCTTTCTTT.

This chain's CDR3 is CASSKGVSGANVLTF. DNA for the CDR3: TGTGCCAGCAGTAAAGGGGTCTCTGGGGCCAACGTCCTGACTTTC. The chain employs TRBV6-1 and TRBJ2-6; TRBD1 is a possible D gene (5 bases). The CDR3 consists of 15 residues. Trimming shortened V by 5 bases and J by 0 bases, and 8 bases separated the two germline ends. Germline V CDR1 and CDR2: MNHNS, SASEGT.

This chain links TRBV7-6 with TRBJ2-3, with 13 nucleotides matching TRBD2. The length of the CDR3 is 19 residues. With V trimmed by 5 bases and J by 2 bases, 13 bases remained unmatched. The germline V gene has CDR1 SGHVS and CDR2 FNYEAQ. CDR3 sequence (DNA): TGTGCCAGCAGCGTCCTATCGGCGGGACTAGCGGGGATCACAGATACGCAGTATTTT. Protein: CASSVLSAGLAGITDTQYF.